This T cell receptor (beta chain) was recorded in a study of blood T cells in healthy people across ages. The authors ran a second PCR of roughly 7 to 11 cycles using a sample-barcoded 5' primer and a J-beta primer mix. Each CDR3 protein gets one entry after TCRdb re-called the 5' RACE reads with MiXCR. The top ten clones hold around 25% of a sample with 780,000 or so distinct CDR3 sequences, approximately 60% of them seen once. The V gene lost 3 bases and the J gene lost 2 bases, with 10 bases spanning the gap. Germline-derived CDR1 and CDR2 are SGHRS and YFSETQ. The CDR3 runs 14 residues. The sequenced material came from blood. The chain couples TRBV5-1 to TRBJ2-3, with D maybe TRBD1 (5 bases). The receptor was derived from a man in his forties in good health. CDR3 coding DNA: TGCGCCAGCAGCTCGAAGACAGTCACAGATACGCAGTATTTT. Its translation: CASSSKTVTDTQYF.